The 28 T cell receptor beta chains listed next were all sequenced from one sample in a study of beta chain features in type 1 diabetes. Broader study findings: Moderately but significantly shorter TCRB CDR3s were found in Type 1 diabetes patients in all four CD4+ subsets.

Expressed TCRB transcripts were sequenced, since all the RNA that had been isolated was reverse transcribed. Sequencing was performed with immunoSEQ multiplex PCR; in TCRdb, only in-frame clones are kept and a portion is missing. The data show around 280,000 clones, approximately 16% seen once. Their target antigens are unknown. The sequencing sample was made of naive CD4+ T cells from blood. The receptor set was obtained from a man between 18 and 29 years old with type 1 diabetes.

The chain is built from TRBV18 and TRBJ2-1; TRBD2 matches at 11 bases. The CDR3 length is 14 residues. From germline, CDR1 is KGHSH and CDR2 LQKENI. J was trimmed by 6 bases and V by 7 bases; bases with no gene match: 5. As DNA, the CDR3 is TGTGCCAGCTTCAGTCTAGCGGGAGGCAATGAGCAGTTCTTC. Protein: CASFSLAGGNEQFF. The variable domain in full, completed from reference TRBV18 and TRBJ2-1, reads NAGVMQNPRHLVRRRGQEARLRCSPMKGHSHVYWYRQLPEEGLKFMVYLQKENIIDESGMPKERFSAEFPKEGPSILRIQQVVRGDSAAYFCASFSLAGGNEQFFGPGTRLTVL.

The chain has TRBV5-1 and TRBJ2-7; D perhaps matches TRBD2 (5 bases). The length of the CDR3 is 16 residues. Trimming pared 0 bases from V and 0 bases from J, leaving 13 bases between. The V gene's germline CDR1 is SGHRS and CDR2 YFSETQ. CDR3 sequence: CASSLVIGSPSYEQYF. The CDR3 DNA reads as TGCGCCAGCAGCTTGGTAATAGGGAGTCCCTCCTACGAGCAGTACTTC.

This sequence joins TRBV27 and TRBJ2-5; 12 bases agree with TRBD2. This CDR3 comprises 15 residues. From germline, CDR1 is MNHEY and CDR2 SMNVEV (reference sequence). Trimming at V came to 6 bases and at J to 4 bases, leaving 6 bases not matched to a gene. The CDR3 sequence is CASRTLAGGRETQYF. In DNA form, the CDR3 reads TGTGCCAGCAGAACACTAGCGGGAGGACGAGAGACCCAGTACTTC.

The chain has TRBV2 and TRBJ2-3, with 7 nucleotides matching TRBD1. Germline V gene lookup returns CDR1 SNHLY and CDR2 FYNNEI. The length of the CDR3 is 15 residues. Trimming at V came to 6 bases and at J to 5 bases, leaving 11 bases not matched to a gene. The CDR3 loop reads CASSEIVQGRDTQYF. The DNA for the CDR3 is TGTGCCAGCAGCGAAATAGTACAGGGGCGAGATACGCAGTATTTT.

Notes on this clone: The same CDR3 can be traced to other DNA sequences in this sample. The V call is TRBV5-1, the J call TRBJ2-1; 10 bases are a match to TRBD2. V gave up 1 base and J gave up 4 bases; unmatched junction bases: 2. There are 15 residues in the CDR3. Looked up from germline, CDR1 is SGHRS and CDR2 is YFSETQ. The CDR3 coding sequence is TGCGCCAGCAGCTTGACTAGCGGGGCTTACAATGAGCAGTTCTTC. The encoded protein is CASSLTSGAYNEQFF.

This chain connects TRBV28 to TRBJ1-4; D gene unclear. The V gene lost 3 bases and the J gene lost 4 bases, with 9 bases spanning the gap. CDR1 is MDHEN and CDR2 is SYDVKM in the germline V gene. The CDR3 spans 14 residues. CDR3 amino acids: CASSFGGVNEKLFF. Here the CDR3 DNA reads TGTGCCAGCAGTTTTGGCGGGGTTAATGAAAAACTGTTTTTT. Filled out from reference TRBV28 and TRBJ1-4, the complete variable domain reads DVKVTQSSRYLVKRTGEKVFLECVQDMDHENMFWYRQDPGLGLRLIYFSYDVKMKEKGDIPEGYSVSREKKERFSLILESASTNQTSMYLCASSFGGVNEKLFFGSGTQLSVL.

Turning to this clone: Other nucleotide sequences from this sample produce the same CDR3. The J gene is TRBJ2-7, the V gene TRBV30; no definite D call. This CDR3 contains 11 residues. V was cut by 0 bases and J by 4 bases, with 4 bases left in between. Germline CDR1 reads GTSNPN; CDR2 reads SVGIG (reference sequence). The CDR3 DNA is TGTGCCTGGAGTGTTACATACGAGCAGTACTTC. This gives the protein CAWSVTYEQYF. Full variable domain (outside the CDR3, taken from reference TRBV30 and TRBJ2-7): SQTIHQWPATLVQPVGSPLSLECTVEGTSNPNLYWYRQAAGRGLQLLFYSVGIGQISSEVPQNLSASRPQDRQFILSSKKLLLSDSGFYLCAWSVTYEQYFGPGTRLTVT.

The V gene is TRBV19, the J gene TRBJ2-5, with 10 bases that match TRBD2. This CDR3 region has 17 residues. Germline CDR1 and CDR2: LNHDA and SQIVND (reference sequence). The V segment lost 5 bases and the J segment 4 bases; nucleotides outside the gene matches: 13. The CDR3 spells CASSRWASGSKGETQYF. DNA for the CDR3: TGTGCCAGTAGTCGGTGGGCTAGCGGGAGTAAGGGAGAGACCCAGTACTTC.

The J gene is TRBJ1-5, the V gene TRBV29-1; a possible D gene is TRBD1 (6 bases). The germline V gene encodes CDR1 SQVTM and CDR2 ANQGSEA. The CDR3 sequence is 13 residues long. The ends were cut back, 5 bases at V and 2 bases at J, with 10 bases in the middle. CDR3: CSVLTGRNQPQHF. The CDR3 nucleotides are TGCAGCGTTCTGACAGGACGCAATCAGCCCCAGCATTTT. Filled out from reference TRBV29-1 and TRBJ1-5, the complete variable domain reads SAVISQKPSRDICQRGTSLTIQCQVDSQVTMMFWYRQQPGQSLTLIATANQGSEATYESGFVIDKFPISRPNLTFSTLTVSNMSPEDSSIYLCSVLTGRNQPQHFGDGTRLSIL.

Only a few counts were recorded for this clone. This chain uses TRBV2 with TRBJ2-5; D is undetermined. The CDR3 covers 12 residues. Per germline, CDR1 SNHLY and CDR2 FYNNEI. The V gene lost 6 bases and the J gene lost 0 bases, with 5 bases spanning the gap. DNA for the CDR3: TGTGCCAGCAGCCTGTACCAAGAGACCCAGTACTTC. The encoded protein is CASSLYQETQYF.

This clone was counted between two and nine times. This rearrangement joins TRBV1 to TRBJ2-7; the table's D call, TRBD2, has no DNA check behind it. TRBV1 is designated a pseudogene. The CDR3 is made up of 14 amino acids. CDR3 loop: CTSSPRGGSYEQYF. In DNA form, the CDR3 reads TGCACCAGCAGCCCCCGAGGCGGTTCCTACGAGCAGTACTTC.

This chain uses TRBV7-2 with TRBJ2-7, with 7 bases fitting TRBD2. Trimming at V came to 6 bases and at J to 7 bases, leaving 15 bases not matched to a gene. The CDR3 sequence is 15 residues long. From germline, CDR1 is SGHTA and CDR2 FQGNSA. The CDR3 reads CASSTRTRVRWEQYF. The CDR3 coding sequence is TGTGCCAGCAGTACAAGGACTAGGGTGAGATGGGAGCAGTACTTC.

There are a few counts of this clone. This rearrangement joins TRBV2 to TRBJ2-3; 10 nucleotides match TRBD1. This CDR3 contains 16 residues. Germline CDR1 and CDR2: SNHLY and FYNNEI. The junction had 8 bases not matched to a gene; V was cut back by 5 bases and J by 3 bases. The CDR3 protein is CASSTARDRGTDTQYF. In nucleotides, the CDR3 is TGTGCCAGCAGTACCGCCCGGGACAGGGGAACAGATACGCAGTATTTT.

J is TRBJ2-7 and V is TRBV9; TRBD1 is a possible D gene (5 bases). The CDR3 covers 15 residues. CDR1 is SGDLS, CDR2 YYNGEE, per germline. Trimming removed 1 base at V and 2 bases at J, with 13 bases between. CDR3 protein: CASSVSDRMTYEQYF. CDR3 in DNA: TGTGCCAGCAGCGTATCCGACAGAATGACCTACGAGCAGTACTTC. The entire variable domain, with the rest obtained from reference TRBV9 and TRBJ2-7, is as follows: DSGVTQTPKHLITATGQRVTLRCSPRSGDLSVYWYQQSLDQGLQFLIQYYNGEERAKGNILERFSAQQFPDLHSELNLSSLELGDSALYFCASSVSDRMTYEQYFGPGTRLTVT.

The V gene is TRBV28, the J gene TRBJ1-3; D uncertain. V lost 8 bases, J lost 4 bases, and 21 bases lay in between. This CDR3 comprises 16 residues. Per germline, CDR1 MDHEN and CDR2 SYDVKM. The CDR3 reads CASSTTDRRKGNTIYF. In DNA, the CDR3 is TGTGCCAGCTCGACCACAGATCGAAGGAAGGGAAACACCATATATTTT.

This chain uses TRBV2 with TRBJ1-6; D perhaps matches TRBD1 (6 bases). The CDR3 extends over 13 amino acids. V gave up 9 bases and J gave up 6 bases, with 12 bases separating them. Germline lookup yields CDR1 SNHLY and CDR2 FYNNEI. The chain's CDR3 is CASSGEINSPLHF. The CDR3 DNA is TGTGCCAGTTCAGGGGAAATTAATTCACCCCTCCACTTT.

This clone was observed a few times. The chain combines TRBV28 with TRBJ1-1, with TRBD1 identical over 8 bases. Germline CDR1 and CDR2: MDHEN and SYDVKM. CDR3 length: 14 residues. J lost 3 bases, V lost 4 bases, and 4 bases had no gene match. The CDR3 spells CASSYRGAHTEAFF. As DNA, the CDR3 is TGTGCCAGCAGTTACAGGGGGGCGCACACTGAAGCTTTCTTT. Looking up the rest from reference TRBV28 and TRBJ1-1 gives the full variable domain: DVKVTQSSRYLVKRTGEKVFLECVQDMDHENMFWYRQDPGLGLRLIYFSYDVKMKEKGDIPEGYSVSREKKERFSLILESASTNQTSMYLCASSYRGAHTEAFFGQGTRLTVV.

In this sample, this clone turned up a few times. Within the sample, other DNA sequences also encode this same CDR3. The gene calls are TRBV6-5 and TRBJ1-5; TRBD1 matches 8 bases. The V and J ends lost 6 bases and 4 bases, in that order; junction bases with no gene match: 2. Germline loops: CDR1 MNHEY, CDR2 SVGAGI. The CDR3 has 13 amino acids. The CDR3: CASSRTGNQPQHF. CDR3 nucleotide sequence: TGTGCCAGCAGCCGGACAGGGAATCAGCCCCAGCATTTT.

This chain joins TRBV7-9 and TRBJ1-5, with 9 positions matching TRBD1. CDR3 size: 14 residues. Germline CDR1 and CDR2: SEHNR and FQNEAQ (reference sequence). After removal of 5 bases from V and 4 bases from J, the junction contained 3 bases not matched to a gene. The CDR3 region has the DNA TGTGCCAGCAGCCCCGGGACAGGGAATCAGCCCCAGCATTTT. This gives the protein CASSPGTGNQPQHF.

The rearrangement links TRBV5-4 to TRBJ2-2; TRBD2 matches 8 bases. The CDR3 contains 14 residues. From germline, CDR1 is SGHNT and CDR2 YYREEE (reference sequence). The V and J ends lost 5 bases and 1 base, in that order; junction bases with no gene match: 1. This CDR3 is CASRAGGNTGELFF. As DNA, the CDR3 is TGTGCCAGCAGGGCGGGGGGGAACACCGGGGAGCTGTTTTTT. The entire variable domain, with the rest obtained from reference TRBV5-4 and TRBJ2-2, is as follows: ETGVTQSPTHLIKTRGQQVTLRCSSQSGHNTVSWYQQALGQGPQFIFQYYREEENGRGNFPPRFSGLQFPNYSSELNVNALELDDSALYLCASRAGGNTGELFFGEGSRLTVL.

The rearrangement joins TRBV5-6 to TRBJ1-2, with D tentatively TRBD1 (5 bases). CDR3 length equals 15 residues. The V gene's germline CDR1 is SGHDT and CDR2 YYEEEE. V gave up 4 bases and J gave up 11 bases, with 24 bases separating them. CDR3 coding DNA: TGTGCCAGCAGCGCCAATGGGGGGAGTTATCAAGGTTACACCTTC. Translation: CASSANGGSYQGYTF.

CDR3 nucleotide sequence: TGTGCCAGCTCACCGGGACAGTCCCCAGAGCCCCAGCATTTT. Translation gives CASSPGQSPEPQHF. V and J are TRBV18 and TRBJ1-5; 7 nucleotides line up with TRBD1. Germline-derived CDR1 and CDR2 are KGHSH and LQKENI. The CDR3 loop spans 14 amino acids. V trimming: 3 bases; J trimming: 8 bases; junction bases outside the gene matches: 7.

This clone was counted between two and nine times. The chain employs TRBV2 and TRBJ2-7, with no clear D. This CDR3 region has 13 residues. Germline assignment: CDR1 SNHLY and CDR2 FYNNEI. The ends were cut back, 2 bases at V and 2 bases at J, with 7 bases in the middle. Here the CDR3 DNA reads TGTGCCAGCAGTGAACAGGCCGCCTACGAGCAGTACTTC. It translates to CASSEQAAYEQYF.

This clone came up a few times. The chain carries TRBV7-2 and TRBJ2-2, with 9 bases matching TRBD1. Germline values: CDR1 SGHTA, CDR2 FQGNSA. V lost 5 bases and J lost 6; bases outside the gene matches: 7. The CDR3 length is 15 residues. CDR3 loop: CASSQWDRAPGELFF. CDR3 coding DNA: TGTGCCAGCAGCCAATGGGACAGGGCCCCCGGGGAGCTGTTTTTT.

This clone was counted only a few times. The V and J genes are TRBV5-3 and TRBJ2-1; the D gene is possibly TRBD1 (5 bases). TRBV5-3 is flagged as an ORF with uncertain function. There are 16 residues in the CDR3. V was shortened by 1 base and J by 5 bases, with 16 bases between the two germline ends. CDR3 loop: CARSLIQGREDNEQFF. DNA for the CDR3: TGTGCCAGAAGCTTGATCCAGGGAAGAGAGGACAATGAGCAGTTCTTC.

The chain joins TRBV19 to TRBJ1-1, with D possibly TRBD1 on 5 matching bases. This CDR3 comprises 13 residues. The V gene lost 7 bases and the J gene lost 4 bases, with 13 bases spanning the gap. The V gene's germline CDR1 is LNHDA and CDR2 SQIVND (reference sequence). The CDR3 region has the DNA TGTGCCAGTAAAGGGGCGATAGTCACTGAAGCTTTCTTT. This encodes CASKGAIVTEAFF.

This clone has only a few counts. The chain uses TRBV4-3 and TRBJ1-6, with TRBD1 matching over 7 bases. After removal of 2 bases from V and 10 bases from J, the junction contained 8 bases not matched to a gene. The CDR3 is made up of 15 amino acids. Germline assignment: CDR1 LGHNA and CDR2 YSLEER. The CDR3 is CASSQFNRGSSPLHF. Here the CDR3 DNA reads TGCGCCAGCAGCCAATTCAACAGGGGATCCTCACCCCTCCACTTT.

This clone turned up a few times. The CDR3 DNA sequence: TGTGCCAGCAGTTTGCGACTAGCGGGAAGGGGGGAGACCCAGTACTTC. Translated, it gives CASSLRLAGRGETQYF. V and J are TRBV28 and TRBJ2-5; 11 bases are a match to TRBD2. This CDR3 is built from 16 residues. In germline, CDR1 is MDHEN, CDR2 SYDVKM. Losses at the gene ends were 3 bases for V and 5 bases for J; bases not matched to a gene: 8. Full variable domain (remainder filled in from reference TRBV28 and TRBJ2-5): DVKVTQSSRYLVKRTGEKVFLECVQDMDHENMFWYRQDPGLGLRLIYFSYDVKMKEKGDIPEGYSVSREKKERFSLILESASTNQTSMYLCASSLRLAGRGETQYFGPGTRLLVL.